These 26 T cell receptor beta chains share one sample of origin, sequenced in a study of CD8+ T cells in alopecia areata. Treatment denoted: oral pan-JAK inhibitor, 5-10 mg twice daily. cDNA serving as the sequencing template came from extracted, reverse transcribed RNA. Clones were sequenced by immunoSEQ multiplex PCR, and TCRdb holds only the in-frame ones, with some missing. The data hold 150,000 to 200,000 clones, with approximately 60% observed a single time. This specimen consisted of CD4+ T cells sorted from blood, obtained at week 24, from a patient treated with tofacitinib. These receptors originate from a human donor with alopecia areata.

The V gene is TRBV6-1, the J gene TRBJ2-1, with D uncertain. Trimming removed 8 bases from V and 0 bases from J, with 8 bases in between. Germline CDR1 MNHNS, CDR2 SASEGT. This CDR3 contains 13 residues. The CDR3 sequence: CASERSSYNEQFF. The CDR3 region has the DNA TGTGCCAGCGAACGAAGCTCCTACAATGAGCAGTTCTTC.

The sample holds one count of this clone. The CDR3 region is CASGSGANVLTF. The CDR3 DNA sequence: TGTGCCAGCGGCTCTGGGGCCAACGTCCTGACTTTC. The chain uses TRBV7-3 and TRBJ2-6; D is uncertain. Looked up from germline, CDR1 is SGHTA and CDR2 is FQGTGA. The CDR3 covers 12 residues. V was trimmed by 8 bases and J by 0 bases, leaving 2 bases between them.

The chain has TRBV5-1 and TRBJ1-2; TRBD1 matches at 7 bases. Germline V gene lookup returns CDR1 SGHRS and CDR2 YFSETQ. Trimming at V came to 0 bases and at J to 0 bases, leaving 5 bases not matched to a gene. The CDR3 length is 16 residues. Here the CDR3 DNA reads TGCGCCAGCAGCTTGGCCGGGACAGCAGCTAACTATGGCTACACCTTC. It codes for CASSLAGTAANYGYTF.

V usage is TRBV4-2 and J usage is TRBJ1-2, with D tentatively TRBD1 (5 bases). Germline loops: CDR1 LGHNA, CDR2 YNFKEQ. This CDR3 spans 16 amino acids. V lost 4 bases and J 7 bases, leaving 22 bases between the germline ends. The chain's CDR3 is CASSLPRGQTPGGYTF. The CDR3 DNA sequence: TGTGCCAGCAGCCTTCCCCGGGGCCAGACCCCTGGTGGCTACACCTTC.

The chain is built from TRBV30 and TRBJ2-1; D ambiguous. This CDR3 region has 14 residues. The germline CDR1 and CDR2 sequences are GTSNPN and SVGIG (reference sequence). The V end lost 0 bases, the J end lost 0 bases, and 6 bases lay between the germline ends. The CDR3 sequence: CAWSVSSSYNEQFF. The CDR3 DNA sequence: TGTGCCTGGAGTGTTTCGAGCTCCTACAATGAGCAGTTCTTC.

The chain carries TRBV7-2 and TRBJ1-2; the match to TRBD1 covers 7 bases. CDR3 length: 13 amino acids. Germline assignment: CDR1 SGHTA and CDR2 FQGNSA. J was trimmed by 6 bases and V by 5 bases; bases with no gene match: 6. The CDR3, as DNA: TGTGCCAGCAGCCTAGGGGGCTTCGATGGCTACACCTTC. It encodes CASSLGGFDGYTF.

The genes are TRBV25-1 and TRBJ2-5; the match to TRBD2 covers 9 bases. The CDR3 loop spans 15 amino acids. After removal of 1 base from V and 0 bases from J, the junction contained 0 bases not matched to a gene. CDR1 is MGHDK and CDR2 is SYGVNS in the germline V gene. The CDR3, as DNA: TGTGCCAGCAGTGAATTAGCGGGGGACCAAGAGACCCAGTACTTC. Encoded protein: CASSELAGDQETQYF.

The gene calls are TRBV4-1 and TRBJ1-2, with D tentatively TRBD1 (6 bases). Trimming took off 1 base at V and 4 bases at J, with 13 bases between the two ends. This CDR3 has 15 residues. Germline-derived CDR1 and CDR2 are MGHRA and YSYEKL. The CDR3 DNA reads TGCGCCAGCAGCCAAGGATGGACAGATCCCTATGGCTACACCTTC. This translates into CASSQGWTDPYGYTF.

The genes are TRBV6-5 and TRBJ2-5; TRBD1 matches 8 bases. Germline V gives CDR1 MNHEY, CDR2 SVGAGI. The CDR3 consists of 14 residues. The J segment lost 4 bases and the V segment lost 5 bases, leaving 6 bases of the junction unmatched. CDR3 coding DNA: TGTGCCAGCAGTCACGACAGGGGACGAGAGACCCAGTACTTC. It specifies CASSHDRGRETQYF.

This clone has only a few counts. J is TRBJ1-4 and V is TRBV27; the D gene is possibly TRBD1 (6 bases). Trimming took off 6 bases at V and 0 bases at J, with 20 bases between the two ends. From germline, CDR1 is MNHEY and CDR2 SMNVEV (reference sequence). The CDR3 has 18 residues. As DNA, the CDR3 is TGTGCCAGCAGCCGATTGAGGGGGACCCCAGCAACTAATGAAAAACTGTTTTTT. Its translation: CASSRLRGTPATNEKLFF.

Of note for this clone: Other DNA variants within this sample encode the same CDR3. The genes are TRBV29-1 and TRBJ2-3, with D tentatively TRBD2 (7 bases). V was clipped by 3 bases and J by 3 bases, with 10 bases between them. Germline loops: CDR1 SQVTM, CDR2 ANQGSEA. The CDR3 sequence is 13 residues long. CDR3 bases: TGCAGCGTTGATGGGGGGGCAACAGATACGCAGTATTTT. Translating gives CSVDGGATDTQYF.

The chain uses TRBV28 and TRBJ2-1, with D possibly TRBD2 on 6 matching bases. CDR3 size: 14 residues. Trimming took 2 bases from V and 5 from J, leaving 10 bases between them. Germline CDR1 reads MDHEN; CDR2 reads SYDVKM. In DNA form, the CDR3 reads TGTGCCAGCAGTTTACCGGACTATCACAATGAGCAGTTCTTC. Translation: CASSLPDYHNEQFF.

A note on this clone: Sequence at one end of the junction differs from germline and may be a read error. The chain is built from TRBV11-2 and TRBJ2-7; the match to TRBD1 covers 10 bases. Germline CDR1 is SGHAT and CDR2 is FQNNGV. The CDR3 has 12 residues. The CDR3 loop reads CASSTGTGARFF. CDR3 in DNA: TGTGCCAGCAGTACCGGGACAGGGGCGCGATTTTTC.

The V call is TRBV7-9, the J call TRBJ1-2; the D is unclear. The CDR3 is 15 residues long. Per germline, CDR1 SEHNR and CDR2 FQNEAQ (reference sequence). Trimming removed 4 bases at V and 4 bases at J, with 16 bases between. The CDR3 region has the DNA TGTGCCAGCAGCTCCACGTTAAAGCAAGGCTATGGCTACACCTTC. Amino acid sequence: CASSSTLKQGYGYTF.

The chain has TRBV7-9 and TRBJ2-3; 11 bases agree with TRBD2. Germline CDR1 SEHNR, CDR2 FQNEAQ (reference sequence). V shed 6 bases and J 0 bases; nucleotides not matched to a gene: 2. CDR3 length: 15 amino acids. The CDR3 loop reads CASSSSGGSTDTQYF. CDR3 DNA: TGTGCCAGCAGTTCTAGCGGGGGGAGCACAGATACGCAGTATTTT.

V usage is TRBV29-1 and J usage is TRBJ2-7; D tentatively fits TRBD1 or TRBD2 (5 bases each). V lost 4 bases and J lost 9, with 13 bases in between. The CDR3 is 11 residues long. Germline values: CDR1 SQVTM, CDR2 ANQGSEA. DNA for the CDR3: TGCAGCGTTGGGGGGAGCGATGTGCAGTACTTC. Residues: CSVGGSDVQYF.

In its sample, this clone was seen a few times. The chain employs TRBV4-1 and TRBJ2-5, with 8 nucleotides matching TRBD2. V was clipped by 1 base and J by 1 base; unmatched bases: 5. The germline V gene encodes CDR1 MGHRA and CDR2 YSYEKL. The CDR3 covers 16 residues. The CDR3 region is CASSQGHGGAQETQYF. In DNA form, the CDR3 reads TGCGCCAGCAGCCAAGGCCACGGGGGGGCCCAAGAGACCCAGTACTTC.

Written as DNA, the CDR3 is TGTGCCAGCAGTGAAGTCAACAGGGGAGCGCAGCCCCAGCATTTT. Protein: CASSEVNRGAQPQHF. The chain employs TRBV2 and TRBJ1-5; 7 bases map to TRBD1. Germline V lookup: CDR1 SNHLY, CDR2 FYNNEI. Trimming took 1 base from V and 7 from J; bases not matched to a gene: 7. There are 15 residues in the CDR3.

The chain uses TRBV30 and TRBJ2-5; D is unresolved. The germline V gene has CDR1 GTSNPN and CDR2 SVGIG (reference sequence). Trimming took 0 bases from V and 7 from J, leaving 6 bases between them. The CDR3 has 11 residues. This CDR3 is CAWSVRATQYF. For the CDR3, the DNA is TGTGCCTGGAGTGTAAGGGCGACCCAGTACTTC. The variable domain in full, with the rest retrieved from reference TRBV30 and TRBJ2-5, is SQTIHQWPATLVQPVGSPLSLECTVEGTSNPNLYWYRQAAGRGLQLLFYSVGIGQISSEVPQNLSASRPQDRQFILSSKKLLLSDSGFYLCAWSVRATQYFGPGTRLLVL.

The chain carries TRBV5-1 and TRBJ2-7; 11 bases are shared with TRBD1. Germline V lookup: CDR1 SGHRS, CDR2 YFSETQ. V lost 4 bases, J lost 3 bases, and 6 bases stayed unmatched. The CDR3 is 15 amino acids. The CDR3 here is CASSTRGTGGYEQYF. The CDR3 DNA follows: TGCGCCAGCAGCACCAGAGGGACAGGGGGCTACGAGCAGTACTTC.

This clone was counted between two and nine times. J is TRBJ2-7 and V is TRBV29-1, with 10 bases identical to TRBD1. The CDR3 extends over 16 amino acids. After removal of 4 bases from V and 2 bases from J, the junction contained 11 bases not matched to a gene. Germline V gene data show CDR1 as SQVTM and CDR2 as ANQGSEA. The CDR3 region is CSVGGARDRGPYEQYF. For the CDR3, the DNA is TGCAGCGTTGGGGGGGCCCGGGACAGGGGACCCTACGAGCAGTACTTC.

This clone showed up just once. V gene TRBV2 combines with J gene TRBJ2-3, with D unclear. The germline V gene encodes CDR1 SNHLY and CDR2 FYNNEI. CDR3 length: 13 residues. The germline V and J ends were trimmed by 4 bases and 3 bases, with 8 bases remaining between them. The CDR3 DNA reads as TGTGCCAGCAGTGCCCTAGGGACAGATACGCAGTATTTT. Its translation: CASSALGTDTQYF.

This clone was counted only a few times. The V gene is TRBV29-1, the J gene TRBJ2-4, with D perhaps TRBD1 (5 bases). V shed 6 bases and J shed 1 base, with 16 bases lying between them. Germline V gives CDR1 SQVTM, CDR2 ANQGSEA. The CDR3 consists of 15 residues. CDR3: CSVATIQGAKNIQYF. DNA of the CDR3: TGCAGCGTAGCTACCATCCAGGGTGCCAAAAACATTCAGTACTTC.

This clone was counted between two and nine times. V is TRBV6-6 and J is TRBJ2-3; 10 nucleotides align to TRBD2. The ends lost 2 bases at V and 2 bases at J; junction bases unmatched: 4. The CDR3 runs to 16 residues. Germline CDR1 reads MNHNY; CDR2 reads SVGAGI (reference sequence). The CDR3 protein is CASSYPLAGITDTQYF. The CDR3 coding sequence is TGTGCCAGCAGTTACCCACTAGCGGGGATCACAGATACGCAGTATTTT.

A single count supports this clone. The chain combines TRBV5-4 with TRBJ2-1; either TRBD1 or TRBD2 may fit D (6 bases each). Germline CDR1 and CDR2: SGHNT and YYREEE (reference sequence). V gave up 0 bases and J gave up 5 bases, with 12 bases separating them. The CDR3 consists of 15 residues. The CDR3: CASSLAGGRDNEQFF. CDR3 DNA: TGTGCCAGCAGCTTGGCCGGGGGCCGGGACAATGAGCAGTTCTTC.

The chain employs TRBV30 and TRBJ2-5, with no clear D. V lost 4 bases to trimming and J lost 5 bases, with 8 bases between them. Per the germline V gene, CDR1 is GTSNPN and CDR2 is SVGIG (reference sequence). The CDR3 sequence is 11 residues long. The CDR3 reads CAWTMAETQYF. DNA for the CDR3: TGTGCCTGGACCATGGCGGAGACCCAGTACTTC.